The 18 T cell receptor beta chains below were found in one sample sequenced in a study of beta chain features in type 1 diabetes (dated by TCRdb to 2017 to 2018). The library relied on the immunoSEQ multiplex PCR assay. All of the isolated RNA was reverse transcribed with the High Capacity cDNA Reverse Transcription Kit, so expressed TCRB transcripts were sequenced. TCRdb stores this immuneACCESS table with in-frame sequences only. Part of the clones is absent; in the studies checked, under half of the shortfall reflects unresolved V genes, and no reason is known for the rest. Here the sample has hundreds of thousands of clones; around 28% occur a single time. The ten largest clones add up to 0.05% to 0.065% of the sample. The source material was naive CD4+ T cells from blood. The sample's cell subset or site label, in plain terms: true naive CD4+ T cells. The source of these receptors is a man between 18 and 29 years old in good health.

The V call is TRBV7-2, the J call TRBJ2-7; the D gene is possibly TRBD2 (5 bases). Germline CDR1 is SGHTA and CDR2 is FQGNSA. The CDR3 runs to 15 residues. The V gene lost 2 bases and the J gene lost 2 bases, with 13 bases spanning the gap. CDR3 nucleotides: TGTGCCAGCAGCTTAATGGCGGGTCTAACCTACGAGCAGTACTTC. Its translation: CASSLMAGLTYEQYF.

Comment on this clone: Additional DNA sequences in this sample encode the identical CDR3. The chain employs TRBV30 and TRBJ1-3, with D unclear. Germline V lookup: CDR1 GTSNPN, CDR2 SVGIG (reference sequence). The V end lost 0 bases, the J end lost 0 bases, and 6 bases lay between the germline ends. The CDR3 consists of 14 residues. CDR3 sequence (DNA): TGTGCCTGGAGTGTACGGCGCTCTGGAAACACCATATATTTT. Translated, it gives CAWSVRRSGNTIYF.

This chain links TRBV6-6 with TRBJ2-4; TRBD2 might be the D (6 bases). Trimming pared 8 bases from V and 0 bases from J, leaving 17 bases between. Germline-derived CDR1 and CDR2 are MNHNY and SVGAGI (reference sequence). The CDR3 contains 16 residues. The CDR3 DNA sequence: TGTGCCAGCGGTGGGGCCGGGAGTCTAGCCAAAAACATTCAGTACTTC. It codes for CASGGAGSLAKNIQYF.

The rearrangement joins TRBV7-2 to TRBJ2-3, with 9 bases that match TRBD1. V dropped 5 bases and J dropped 4; count of bases not matched to a gene: 7. The CDR3 has 15 amino acids. CDR1 is SGHTA and CDR2 is FQGNSA in the germline V gene. CDR3 in amino acids: CASSRRDRDADTQYF. The CDR3 DNA sequence: TGTGCCAGCAGCCGCCGGGACAGGGATGCAGATACGCAGTATTTT.

The J gene is TRBJ2-3, the V gene TRBV5-6; D uncertain. The CDR3 length is 15 residues. Germline values: CDR1 SGHDT, CDR2 YYEEEE. V shed 0 bases and J shed 1 base, with 9 bases lying between them. The CDR3 coding sequence is TGTGCCAGCAGCTTGGTTGGCCGAGGCACAGATACGCAGTATTTT. Its protein product is CASSLVGRGTDTQYF.

This chain joins TRBV4-1 and TRBJ2-3; 8 bases align to TRBD1. The CDR3 consists of 16 residues. V shed 2 bases, J shed 4 bases, and the junction held 8 bases outside the gene matches. Germline V gene data show CDR1 as MGHRA and CDR2 as YSYEKL. As DNA, the CDR3 is TGCGCCAGCAGCCAACCGGGGACAGGCTATTCAGATACGCAGTATTTT. This sequence encodes CASSQPGTGYSDTQYF.

This chain connects TRBV30 to TRBJ1-5; 11 nucleotides match TRBD1. This CDR3 comprises 17 residues. V dropped 3 bases and J dropped 2; count of bases not matched to a gene: 9. The V gene's germline CDR1 is GTSNPN and CDR2 SVGIG (reference sequence). The CDR3 protein is CAWSSGTGGRGNQPQHF. CDR3 nucleotide sequence: TGTGCCTGGAGCTCAGGGACAGGGGGTCGCGGCAATCAGCCCCAGCATTTT.

This clone has only a few counts. J is TRBJ2-3 and V is TRBV7-9, with D unresolved. The CDR3 length is 14 residues. With 5 bases removed from V and 3 bases from J, the gap between germline ends came to 12 bases. CDR1 is SEHNR, CDR2 FQNEAQ, per germline (reference sequence). CDR3 nucleotides: TGTGCCAGCAGCCCCCAGGTGGGGACAGATACGCAGTATTTT. This gives the protein CASSPQVGTDTQYF.

This clone was counted only a few times. The rearrangement links TRBV5-1 to TRBJ2-7; TRBD1 agrees at 9 bases. Germline CDR1 and CDR2: SGHRS and YFSETQ. This CDR3 has 14 residues. V lost 4 bases to trimming and J lost 0 bases; unmatched junction nucleotides: 2. The DNA of the CDR3 is TGCGCCAGCAGCCGGACAGGGGACTCCTACGAGCAGTACTTC. Translation: CASSRTGDSYEQYF.

The CDR3 region has the DNA TGCAGTGCTACGATAACCTACGAGCAGTACTTC. It encodes CSATITYEQYF. The rearrangement links TRBV20-1 to TRBJ2-7; no clear D. Germline assignment: CDR1 DFQATT and CDR2 SNEGSKA (reference sequence). V was clipped by 4 bases and J by 2 bases, with 6 bases between them. The CDR3 sequence is 11 residues long.

V gene TRBV30 combines with J gene TRBJ2-1; TRBD2 agrees at 15 bases. Per the germline V gene, CDR1 is GTSNPN and CDR2 is SVGIG (reference sequence). V lost 3 bases and J lost 1; bases outside the gene matches: 7. The CDR3 totals 18 residues. The CDR3 loop reads CAWSAGTSGRLSYNEQFF. In DNA form, the CDR3 reads TGTGCCTGGAGCGCCGGGACTAGCGGGAGGCTGTCCTACAATGAGCAGTTCTTC.

CDR3 sequence (DNA): TGTGCCATCACACGGGGAAACAATGAGCAGTTCTTC. Protein product: CAITRGNNEQFF. The chain carries TRBV10-3 and TRBJ2-1, with a tentative D call TRBD2 (5 bases). Trimming cost V 7 bases and J 5 bases, with 9 bases left between them. Germline CDR1 ENHRY, CDR2 SYGVKD. The length of the CDR3 is 12 residues.

The CDR3 coding sequence is TGCAGCGTCACGGGACTAGCGGGAAGGATTGAGCAGTTCTTC. Translating it yields CSVTGLAGRIEQFF. The chain recombines TRBV29-1 with TRBJ2-1; 13 positions agree with TRBD2. This CDR3 is built from 14 residues. The V gene's germline CDR1 is SQVTM and CDR2 ANQGSEA. With V trimmed by 6 bases and J by 9 bases, 8 bases remained unmatched.

The chain joins TRBV5-1 to TRBJ2-7; the match to TRBD2 covers 10 bases. V shed 5 bases and J 1 base; nucleotides not matched to a gene: 3. CDR3 size: 14 residues. Germline V gives CDR1 SGHRS, CDR2 YFSETQ. Here the CDR3 DNA reads TGCGCCAGCAGAACTAGCGGGACGTCCTACGAGCAGTACTTC. Its protein is CASRTSGTSYEQYF.

This clone was picked up a small number of times. This chain links TRBV11-3 with TRBJ2-3; unclear D gene. The ends were cut back, 3 bases at V and 0 bases at J, with 4 bases in the middle. CDR1 and CDR2 (germline): SGHNT, YENEEA. The length of the CDR3 is 13 residues. CDR3 nucleotides: TGTGCCAGCAGCTTGGACAGCACAGATACGCAGTATTTT. It codes for CASSLDSTDTQYF.

The gene calls are TRBV6-5 and TRBJ2-7; weak D call: TRBD1 (6 bases). V was trimmed by 2 bases and J by 3 bases, leaving 11 bases between them. This CDR3 spans 14 amino acids. Per germline, CDR1 MNHEY and CDR2 SVGAGI. For the CDR3, the DNA is TGTGCCAGCAGTTACAGACAGGAACTCTACGAGCAGTACTTC. It is translated as CASSYRQELYEQYF.

The rearrangement uses TRBV28 and TRBJ2-5, with D unresolved. The CDR3 runs to 14 residues. The germline CDR1 and CDR2 sequences are MDHEN and SYDVKM. The V end lost 5 bases, the J end lost 0 bases, and 10 bases lay between the germline ends. CDR3 region: CASSGRINQETQYF. CDR3 coding DNA: TGTGCCAGCAGTGGCAGGATAAACCAAGAGACCCAGTACTTC.

The chain combines TRBV30 with TRBJ1-5, with D unclear. The CDR3 has 13 amino acids. Trimming pared 1 base from V and 1 base from J, leaving 5 bases between. Germline V CDR1 and CDR2: GTSNPN, SVGIG (reference sequence). CDR3 residues: CAWSGLSNQPQHF. CDR3 DNA: TGTGCCTGGAGTGGCTTGAGCAATCAGCCCCAGCATTTT.